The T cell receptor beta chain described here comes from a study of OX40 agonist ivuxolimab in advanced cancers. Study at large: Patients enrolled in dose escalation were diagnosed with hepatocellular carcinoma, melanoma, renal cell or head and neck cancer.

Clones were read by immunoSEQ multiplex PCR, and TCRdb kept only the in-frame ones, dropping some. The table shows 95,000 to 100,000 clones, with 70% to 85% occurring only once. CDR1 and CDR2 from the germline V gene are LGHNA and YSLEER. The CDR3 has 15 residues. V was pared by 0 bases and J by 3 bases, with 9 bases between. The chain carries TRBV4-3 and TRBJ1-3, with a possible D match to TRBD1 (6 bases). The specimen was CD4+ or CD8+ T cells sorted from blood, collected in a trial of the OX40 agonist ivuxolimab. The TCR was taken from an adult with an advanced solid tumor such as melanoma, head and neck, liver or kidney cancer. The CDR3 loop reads CASSQDPTGGNTIYF. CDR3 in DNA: TGCGCCAGCAGCCAAGATCCGACAGGTGGAAACACCATATATTTT.